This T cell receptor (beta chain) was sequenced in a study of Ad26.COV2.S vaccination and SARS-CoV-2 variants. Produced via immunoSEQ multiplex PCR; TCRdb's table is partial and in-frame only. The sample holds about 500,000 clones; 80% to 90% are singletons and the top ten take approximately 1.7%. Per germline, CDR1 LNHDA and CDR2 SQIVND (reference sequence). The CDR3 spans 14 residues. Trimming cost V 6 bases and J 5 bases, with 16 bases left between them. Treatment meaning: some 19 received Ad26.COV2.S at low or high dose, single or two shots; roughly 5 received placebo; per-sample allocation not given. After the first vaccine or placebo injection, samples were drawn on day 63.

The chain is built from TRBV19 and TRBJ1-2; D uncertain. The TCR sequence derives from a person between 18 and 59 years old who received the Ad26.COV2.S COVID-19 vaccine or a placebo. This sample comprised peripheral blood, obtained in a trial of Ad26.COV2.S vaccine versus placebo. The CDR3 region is CASSHVGGGYGYTF. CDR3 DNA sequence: TGTGCCAGTAGCCACGTAGGTGGCGGATATGGCTACACCTTC.